These 14 T cell receptor beta chains came from one sample sequenced in a study of CD8 T cells in ankylosing spondylitis. TCRdb ran MiXCR on the 5' RACE reads and lists one entry per CDR3 protein. The repertoire consists of some 250,000 distinct CDR3 sequences, with 8.6% occurring once and the leading ten covering about 6.8%. What was sequenced was blood, either unsorted or a sorted T cell fraction (not recorded which). All receptors come from a male donor with ankylosing spondylitis or in good health (not recorded which).

This clonotype has a count of ten or more. This rearrangement joins TRBV20-1 to TRBJ1-2, with D perhaps TRBD1 (6 bases). From germline, CDR1 is DFQATT and CDR2 SNEGSKA (reference sequence). The CDR3 sequence is 14 residues long. Trimming took off 3 bases at V and 4 bases at J, with 15 bases between the two ends. The CDR3 spells CSARFGTMIYGYTF. For the CDR3, the DNA is TGCAGTGCTAGGTTTGGGACAATGATCTATGGCTACACCTTC.

This clonotype was detected ten times or more. The V call is TRBV6-5, the J call TRBJ2-7; 7 positions agree with TRBD2. The junction had 15 bases not matched to a gene; V was cut back by 4 bases and J by 3 bases. CDR1 and CDR2 from the germline V gene are MNHEY and SVGAGI. The CDR3 is 17 amino acids. CDR3 sequence (DNA): TGTGCCAGCAGTTCCCTTCGGACTAGTCGCGGGCTCTACGAGCAGTACTTC. Its protein is CASSSLRTSRGLYEQYF.

The J gene is TRBJ2-7, the V gene TRBV6-1, with 10 bases matching TRBD2. The CDR3 has 16 residues. The V segment lost 7 bases and the J segment 2 bases; nucleotides outside the gene matches: 11. In germline, CDR1 is MNHNS, CDR2 SASEGT. CDR3 sequence: CASNGRGTSAAYEQYF. The CDR3 DNA reads as TGTGCCAGCAATGGCAGGGGGACTAGCGCGGCCTACGAGCAGTACTTC.

This clonotype was detected ten times or more. The chain employs TRBV7-8 and TRBJ2-3; D tentatively fits TRBD1 or TRBD2 (5 bases each). The CDR3 loop spans 12 amino acids. The germline CDR1 and CDR2 sequences are SGHVS and FQNEAQ. Trimming stripped 5 bases from V and 6 bases from J, with 9 bases between. This CDR3 reads CASSQWGDTQYF. In DNA form, the CDR3 reads TGTGCCAGCAGCCAGTGGGGGGATACGCAGTATTTT.

This clonotype was picked up many times. The chain is built from TRBV20-1 and TRBJ1-4, with a weak D call TRBD1 (5 bases). CDR3 length equals 11 residues. CDR1 is DFQATT, CDR2 SNEGSKA, per germline (reference sequence). V shed 3 bases and J shed 8 bases, with 7 bases lying between them. CDR3 loop: CSARGEEKLFF. As DNA, the CDR3 is TGCAGTGCTAGGGGGGAAGAAAAACTGTTTTTT.

This clonotype was recorded many times. The chain combines TRBV7-6 with TRBJ1-2; 10 bases are shared with TRBD1. In germline, CDR1 is SGHVS, CDR2 FNYEAQ. V lost 4 bases to trimming and J lost 6 bases; unmatched junction nucleotides: 8. The CDR3 runs 15 residues. The CDR3 reads CASSSRDRGVNGYTF. The CDR3 region has the DNA TGTGCCAGCAGCTCCCGGGACAGGGGAGTGAATGGCTACACCTTC.

The chain joins TRBV7-9 to TRBJ2-7; TRBD1 matches 9 bases. The CDR3 length is 16 residues. The V segment lost 4 bases and the J segment 2 bases; nucleotides outside the gene matches: 9. Germline values: CDR1 SEHNR, CDR2 FQNEAQ (reference sequence). The CDR3 here is CASSSTDRGSAYEQYF. The DNA for the CDR3 is TGTGCCAGCAGCTCGACCGACAGGGGGAGCGCCTACGAGCAGTACTTC.

The chain is built from TRBV7-8 and TRBJ2-3; 10 nucleotides align to TRBD2. V lost 3 bases to trimming and J lost 0 bases; unmatched junction nucleotides: 9. Germline values: CDR1 SGHVS, CDR2 FQNEAQ. This CDR3 is built from 18 residues. CDR3 DNA: TGTGCCAGCAGCTTGGGGCTAGCGGGGGCCACTAGCACAGATACGCAGTATTTT. Protein sequence: CASSLGLAGATSTDTQYF.

In its sample, this clonotype was seen many times. This chain uses TRBV27 with TRBJ1-5; D remains unclear. V dropped 3 bases and J dropped 7 bases, with 7 bases sitting between them. The CDR3 covers 12 residues. CDR1 is MNHEY and CDR2 is SMNVEV in the germline V gene (reference sequence). CDR3 nucleotide sequence: TGTGCCAGCAGTTTCCTGGACCAGCCCCAGCATTTT. It translates to CASSFLDQPQHF.

This clonotype was seen only a few times. The chain uses TRBV12-3 or TRBV12-4 and TRBJ1-4; 9 bases fit TRBD1. This CDR3 contains 14 residues. V lost 5 bases, J lost 6 bases, and 4 bases stayed unmatched. The CDR3 is CASSHRDRDEKLFF. The DNA of the CDR3 is TGTGCCAGCAGTCATCGGGACAGGGATGAAAAACTGTTTTTT.

This clonotype was observed at least ten times. The chain is built from TRBV3-1 and TRBJ2-5; TRBD1 matches at 11 bases. From germline, CDR1 is LGHDT and CDR2 YNNKEL (reference sequence). The CDR3 loop spans 16 amino acids. J lost 6 bases, V lost 0 bases, and 6 bases had no gene match. CDR3 sequence reads: CASSQELGTGGKTQYF. The CDR3 DNA reads as TGTGCCAGCAGCCAAGAACTCGGGACAGGGGGGAAGACCCAGTACTTC.

This clonotype was found many times. The V and J genes are TRBV5-1 and TRBJ2-5; 8 nucleotides match TRBD2. CDR3 length equals 14 residues. V was clipped by 0 bases and J by 2 bases; unmatched bases: 0. From germline, CDR1 is SGHRS and CDR2 YFSETQ. The CDR3, as DNA: TGCGCCAGCAGCTTGGCGGGAGGGCAAGAGACCCAGTACTTC. Amino acids: CASSLAGGQETQYF.

The sample holds many counts of this clonotype. The chain employs TRBV12-3 or TRBV12-4 and TRBJ1-1; a weak D match, TRBD1 (6 bases). CDR3 size: 13 residues. V lost 3 bases, J lost 12 bases, and 17 bases lay in between. The CDR3 region has the DNA TGTGCCAGCAGTTTTGTAGGGACAAAGGATACTTTCTTT. Encoded protein: CASSFVGTKDTFF.

This clonotype was detected once. A read error may account for a junction end that differs from germline. This sequence joins TRBV11-1 and TRBJ2-5, with a tentative D call TRBD2 (5 bases). The CDR3 loop spans 11 amino acids. The V gene's germline CDR1 is SGHAT and CDR2 FQDESV (reference sequence). The CDR3 nucleotides read TGTGCCAGCAGGGAGGAAGAGACCCGGTACTTC. As protein: CASREEETRYF. Full variable domain (outside the CDR3, taken from reference TRBV11-1 and TRBJ2-5): EAEVAQSPRYKITEKSQAVAFWCDPISGHATLYWYRQILGQGPELLVQFQDESVVDDSQLPKDRFSAERLKGVDSTLKIQPAELGDSAMYLCASREEETRYFGPGTRLLVL.